The table lists the clone carrying this T cell receptor beta chain with a few counts. Time point described: patch test 3, about 24 weeks after DPC sensitization. Documented treatment: therapeutic diphenylcyclopropenone sensitization with weekly scalp DPC. Ahead of applying each patch test, blood was sampled. Original methodology: Ranging from about 20,000 to 750,000, TCR counts per sample had a median value of 95,638. One entry per CDR3 protein results from TCRdb running MiXCR on the RACE reads. TCRdb's processing, not the authors' own work, is the source of the V and J calls. The sample lists more than 85,000 distinct CDR3 sequences; roughly a third were seen once. These data are taken from a study of human T cells and chemical hapten exposure. Whole-study context: DPC 0.01% went on the upper back by patch test, with reading at 6 days. Largely, small differences in pooled library volume made per-sample TCR yields vary.

The CDR3 contains 13 residues. The germline gives CDR1 LGHNA, CDR2 YNFKEQ. V was clipped by 4 bases and J by 4 bases, with 8 bases between them. The source material was whole blood, sampled in connection with sensitization to the hapten diphenylcyclopropenone (DPC). J is TRBJ1-3 and V is TRBV4-2; D is unresolved. The sequence derives from a man between 35 and 55 years old with alopecia areata. Some clones in this sample may be carry-over from other donors' samples. As DNA, the CDR3 is TGTGCCAGCAGCCCTGAGAGGGGAAACACCATATATTTT. Amino acids: CASSPERGNTIYF.